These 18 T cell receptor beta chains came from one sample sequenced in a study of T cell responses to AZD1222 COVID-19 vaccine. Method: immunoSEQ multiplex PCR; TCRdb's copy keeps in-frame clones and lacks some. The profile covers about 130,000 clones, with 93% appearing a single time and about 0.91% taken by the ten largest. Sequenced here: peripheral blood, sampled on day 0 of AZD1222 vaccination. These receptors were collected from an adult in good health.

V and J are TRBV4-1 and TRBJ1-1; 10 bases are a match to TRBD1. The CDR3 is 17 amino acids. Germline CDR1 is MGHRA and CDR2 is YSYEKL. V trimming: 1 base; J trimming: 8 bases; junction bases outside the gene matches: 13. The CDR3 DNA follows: TGCGCCAGCAGCCAAGCCGGGACAGGGGCCCCCTACGCGGAAGCTTTCTTT. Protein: CASSQAGTGAPYAEAFF.

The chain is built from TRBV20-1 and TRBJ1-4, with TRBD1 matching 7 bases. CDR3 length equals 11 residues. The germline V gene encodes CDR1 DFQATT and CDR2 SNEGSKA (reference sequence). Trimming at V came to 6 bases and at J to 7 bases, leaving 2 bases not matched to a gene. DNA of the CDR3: TGCAGTGCCCAGGGGGGTGAAAAACTGTTTTTT. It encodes CSAQGGEKLFF.

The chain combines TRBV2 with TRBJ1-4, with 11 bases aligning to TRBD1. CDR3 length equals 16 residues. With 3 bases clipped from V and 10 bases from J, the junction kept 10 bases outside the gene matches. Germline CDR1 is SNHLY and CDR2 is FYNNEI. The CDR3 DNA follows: TGTGCCAGCAGTGATCGGGACAGGGGGTTGATAGGAAAACTGTTTTTT. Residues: CASSDRDRGLIGKLFF.

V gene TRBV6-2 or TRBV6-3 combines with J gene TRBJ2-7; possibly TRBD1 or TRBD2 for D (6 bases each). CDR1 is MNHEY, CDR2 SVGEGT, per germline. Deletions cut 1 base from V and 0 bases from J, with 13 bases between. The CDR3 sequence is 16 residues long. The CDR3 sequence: CASSYFWGAPSYEQYF. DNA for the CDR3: TGTGCCAGCAGTTACTTTTGGGGGGCCCCCTCCTACGAGCAGTACTTC.

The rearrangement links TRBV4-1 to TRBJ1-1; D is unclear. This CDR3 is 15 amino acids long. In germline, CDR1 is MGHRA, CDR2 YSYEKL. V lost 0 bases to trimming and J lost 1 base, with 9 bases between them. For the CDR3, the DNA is TGCGCCAGCAGCCAAGAAAGGCACCAGAACACTGAAGCTTTCTTT. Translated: CASSQERHQNTEAFF.

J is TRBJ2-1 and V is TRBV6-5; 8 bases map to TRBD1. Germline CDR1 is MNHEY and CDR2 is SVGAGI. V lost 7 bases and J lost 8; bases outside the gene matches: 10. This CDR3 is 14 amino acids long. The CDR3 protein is CASTLQGALDEQFF. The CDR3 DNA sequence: TGTGCCAGCACATTGCAGGGGGCCCTCGATGAGCAGTTCTTC.

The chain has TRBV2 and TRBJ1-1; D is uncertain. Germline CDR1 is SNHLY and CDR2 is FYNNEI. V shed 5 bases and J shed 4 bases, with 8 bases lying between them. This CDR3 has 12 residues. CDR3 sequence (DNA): TGTGCCAGCAGTCGGCGGAGCACTGAAGCTTTCTTT. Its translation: CASSRRSTEAFF. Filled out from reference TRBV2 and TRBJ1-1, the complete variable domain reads EPEVTQTPSHQVTQMGQEVILRCVPISNHLYFYWYRQILGQKVEFLVSFYNNEISEKSEIFDDQFSVERPDGSNFTLKIRSTKLEDSAMYFCASSRRSTEAFFGQGTRLTVV.

The CDR3 DNA is TGTGCCAGCAGCCCTAGTAGGGCTAGCGGGGTCTACGAGCAGTACTTC. Translated, it gives CASSPSRASGVYEQYF. V is TRBV7-9 and J is TRBJ2-7; 9 bases are shared with TRBD2. CDR1 is SEHNR and CDR2 is FQNEAQ in the germline V gene (reference sequence). V shed 5 bases, J shed 3 bases, and the junction held 11 bases outside the gene matches. The CDR3 has 16 residues.

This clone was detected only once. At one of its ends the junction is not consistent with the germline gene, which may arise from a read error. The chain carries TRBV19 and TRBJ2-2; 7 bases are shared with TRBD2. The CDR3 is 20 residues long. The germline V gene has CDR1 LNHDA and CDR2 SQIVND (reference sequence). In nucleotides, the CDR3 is TGTGCCAGTAGTATAGAACGCGGGGGTTTCACACAACCGAACACCGGGGAGCTATTTTTT. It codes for CASSIERGGFTQPNTGELFF.

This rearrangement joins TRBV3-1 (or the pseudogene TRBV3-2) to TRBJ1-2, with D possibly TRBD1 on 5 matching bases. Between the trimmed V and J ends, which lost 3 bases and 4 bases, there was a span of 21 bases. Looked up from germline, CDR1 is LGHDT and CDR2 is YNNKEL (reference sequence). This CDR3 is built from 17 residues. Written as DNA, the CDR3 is TGTGCCAGCAGCCAGGGCCTGACAGTTCCCCCCACCTATGGCTACACCTTC. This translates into CASSQGLTVPPTYGYTF.

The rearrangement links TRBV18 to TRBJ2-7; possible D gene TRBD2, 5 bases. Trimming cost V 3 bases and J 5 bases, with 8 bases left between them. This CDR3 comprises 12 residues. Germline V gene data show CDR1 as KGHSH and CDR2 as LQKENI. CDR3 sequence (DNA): TGTGCCAGCTCACCTAGGGAGAACGAGCAGTACTTC. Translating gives CASSPRENEQYF.

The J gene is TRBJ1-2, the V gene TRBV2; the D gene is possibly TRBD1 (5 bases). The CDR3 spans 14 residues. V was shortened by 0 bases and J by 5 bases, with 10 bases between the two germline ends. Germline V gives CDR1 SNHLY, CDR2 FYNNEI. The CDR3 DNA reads TGTGCCAGCAGTGAAGCGGCAGGGTTTTATGGCTACACCTTC. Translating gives CASSEAAGFYGYTF.

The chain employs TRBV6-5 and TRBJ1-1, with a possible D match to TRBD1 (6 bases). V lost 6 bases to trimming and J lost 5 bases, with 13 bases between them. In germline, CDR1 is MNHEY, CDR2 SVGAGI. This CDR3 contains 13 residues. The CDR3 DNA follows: TGTGCCAGCAGCACAGGGAAGGGGACTGAAGCTTTCTTT. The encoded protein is CASSTGKGTEAFF.

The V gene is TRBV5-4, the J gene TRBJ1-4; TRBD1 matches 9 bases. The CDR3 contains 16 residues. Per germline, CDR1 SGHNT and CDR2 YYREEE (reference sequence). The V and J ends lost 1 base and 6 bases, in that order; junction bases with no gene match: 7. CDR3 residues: CASSLKTGTGYEKLFF. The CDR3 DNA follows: TGTGCCAGCAGCTTGAAGACCGGGACAGGGTATGAAAAACTGTTTTTT.

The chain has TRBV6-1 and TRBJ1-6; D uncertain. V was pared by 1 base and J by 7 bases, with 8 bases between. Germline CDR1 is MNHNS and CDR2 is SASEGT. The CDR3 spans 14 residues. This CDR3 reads CASSEEAGNSPLHF. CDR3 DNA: TGTGCCAGCAGTGAAGAGGCAGGAAATTCACCCCTCCACTTT.

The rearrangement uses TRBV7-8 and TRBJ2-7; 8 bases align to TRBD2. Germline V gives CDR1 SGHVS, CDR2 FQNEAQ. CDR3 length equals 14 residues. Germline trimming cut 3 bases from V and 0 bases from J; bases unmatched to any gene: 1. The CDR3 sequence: CASSFGTSSYEQYF. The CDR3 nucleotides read TGTGCCAGCAGCTTCGGGACTAGCTCCTACGAGCAGTACTTC.

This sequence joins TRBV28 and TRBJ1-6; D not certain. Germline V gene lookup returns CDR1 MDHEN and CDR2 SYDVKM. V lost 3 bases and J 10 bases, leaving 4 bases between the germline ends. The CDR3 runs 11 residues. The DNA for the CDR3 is TGTGCCAGCAGTTTCAACTCACCCCTCCACTTT. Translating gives CASSFNSPLHF.

This CDR3 reads CASKRSGGPYNEQFF. CDR3 DNA sequence: TGTGCCAGCAAGCGGAGCGGGGGACCTTACAATGAGCAGTTCTTC. The chain couples TRBV2 to TRBJ2-1; 8 nucleotides align to TRBD2. There are 15 residues in the CDR3. From germline, CDR1 is SNHLY and CDR2 FYNNEI. V shed 7 bases, J shed 4 bases, and the junction held 9 bases outside the gene matches. The full variable domain, with the rest looked up from reference TRBV2 and TRBJ2-1, is EPEVTQTPSHQVTQMGQEVILRCVPISNHLYFYWYRQILGQKVEFLVSFYNNEISEKSEIFDDQFSVERPDGSNFTLKIRSTKLEDSAMYFCASKRSGGPYNEQFFGPGTRLTVL.